Listed below are T cell receptor beta chains from one sample, sequenced in a study of blood T cell repertoires in COVID-19. Here immunoSEQ multiplex PCR was the method, and the copy in TCRdb shows in-frame clones only, minus some. This table holds roughly 250,000 clones, 88% found once. The sequenced sample was PBMCs or T cells enriched from blood (not recorded which). The receptors shown here come from a woman between 50 and 59 years old who had recovered from COVID-19. CDR3s include the opening cysteine and the closing phenylalanine or tryptophan. The order of the fields is CDR3 DNA, CDR3 protein, D gene, clone size, V gene, J gene. D genes are given only for firm matches. Clone size, where shown, is once, few, many, or a class for clones that have expanded.

cdr3_nt: TGTGCCTATACGGGGCAGACAGGTACCGGGGAGCTGTTTTTT; cdr3_aa: CAYTGQTGTGELFF; d_call: -; clone_size: -; v_call: TRBV7-2; j_call: TRBJ2-2
cdr3_nt: TGCGCCAGCAGCCTCCCTAGCGGCTACCTGTCGGAGACCCAGTACTTC; cdr3_aa: CASSLPSGYLSETQYF; d_call: TRBD2; clone_size: -; v_call: TRBV10-2; j_call: TRBJ2-5
cdr3_nt: TGTGCCAGCAGTTTCGCAAGCCATGGCTACACCTTC; cdr3_aa: CASSFASHGYTF; d_call: -; clone_size: -; v_call: TRBV28; j_call: TRBJ1-2
cdr3_nt: TGTGCCAGCAGTTACGCGGGAGGACTAGCGGGATACACCGGGGAGCTGTTTTTT; cdr3_aa: CASSYAGGLAGYTGELFF; d_call: TRBD2; clone_size: -; v_call: TRBV6-2/TRBV6-3; j_call: TRBJ2-2
cdr3_nt: TGTGCCAGCAGTTTACGGTTGGGAGGAACCGGGGAGCTGTTTTTT; cdr3_aa: CASSLRLGGTGELFF; d_call: -; clone_size: -; v_call: TRBV27; j_call: TRBJ2-2
cdr3_nt: TGTGCCAGCAGCTTAGGGGGGACAGGGAATCAGCCCCAGCATTTT; cdr3_aa: CASSLGGTGNQPQHF; d_call: TRBD1; clone_size: -; v_call: TRBV11-2; j_call: TRBJ1-5
cdr3_nt: TGTGCCAGCAGCACCCTCGACAGGGGTAGGCTGGGCAATGAGCAGTTCTTC; cdr3_aa: CASSTLDRGRLGNEQFF; d_call: TRBD1; clone_size: -; v_call: TRBV11-2; j_call: TRBJ2-1
cdr3_nt: TGCAGCGTTAGAGGGAGGGGTTACAATGAGCAGTTCTTC; cdr3_aa: CSVRGRGYNEQFF; d_call: TRBD2; clone_size: -; v_call: TRBV29-1; j_call: TRBJ2-1
cdr3_nt: TGTGCCAGCAGTTACTGGAGGACTGAAGCTTTCTTT; cdr3_aa: CASSYWRTEAFF; d_call: -; clone_size: few; v_call: TRBV6-2/TRBV6-3; j_call: TRBJ1-1
cdr3_nt: TGTGCCAGCAGCCGATATTCCGGGACAGGGAGCACTGAAGCTTTCTTT; cdr3_aa: CASSRYSGTGSTEAFF; d_call: TRBD1; clone_size: -; v_call: TRBV27; j_call: TRBJ1-1
cdr3_nt: TGTGCCAGCAGTGCCCCAGGGACAGGGGCTGGCGAGCAGTACTTC; cdr3_aa: CASSAPGTGAGEQYF; d_call: TRBD1; clone_size: -; v_call: TRBV28; j_call: TRBJ2-7
cdr3_nt: TGTGCCAGCAGTCCCCAAGGTCCCGGGACAGATAATGAAAAACTGTTTTTT; cdr3_aa: CASSPQGPGTDNEKLFF; d_call: TRBD1; clone_size: -; v_call: TRBV6-6; j_call: TRBJ1-4
cdr3_nt: TGTGCCAGCAGACCCACAGGGGGCTCGGGAGAAACGCCTGAAGCTTTCTTT; cdr3_aa: CASRPTGGSGETPEAFF; d_call: TRBD1; clone_size: -; v_call: TRBV28; j_call: TRBJ1-1
cdr3_nt: TGTGCCAGCAGCCAAGATGGCAGGGAAAATTCACCCCTCCACTTT; cdr3_aa: CASSQDGRENSPLHF; d_call: -; clone_size: few; v_call: TRBV3-1/TRBV3-2; j_call: TRBJ1-6
cdr3_nt: TGTGCCAGCAGGGGACAGGGTGGCTATGGCTACACCTTC; cdr3_aa: CASRGQGGYGYTF; d_call: TRBD1; clone_size: -; v_call: TRBV6-5; j_call: TRBJ1-2
cdr3_nt: TGTGCCAGCAGCCCCAGACTAGCGGGAGGTGAGACCCAGTACTTC; cdr3_aa: CASSPRLAGGETQYF; d_call: TRBD2; clone_size: -; v_call: TRBV11-2; j_call: TRBJ2-5
cdr3_nt: TGTGCCAGCAGCTTAAGGGCGCGGGAGGAAGGTGAGCAGTTCTTC; cdr3_aa: CASSLRAREEGEQFF; d_call: TRBD2; clone_size: -; v_call: TRBV7-3; j_call: TRBJ2-1
cdr3_nt: TGTGCCAGCAGCTTAGGTGCGGGGGAGATTTACGAGCAGTACTTC; cdr3_aa: CASSLGAGEIYEQYF; d_call: TRBD2; clone_size: -; v_call: TRBV7-2; j_call: TRBJ2-7
cdr3_nt: TGTGCCTGGAGTGTACCCACTTATGGCTACACCTTC; cdr3_aa: CAWSVPTYGYTF; d_call: -; clone_size: -; v_call: TRBV30; j_call: TRBJ1-2
cdr3_nt: TGTGCCAGCAGCGCTCAGGGTAATCAGCCCCAGCATTTT; cdr3_aa: CASSAQGNQPQHF; d_call: -; clone_size: -; v_call: TRBV7-2; j_call: TRBJ1-5
cdr3_nt: TGTGCCAGCAGTTCATCCGGGACAGGGGGAGGGGAAGAGACCCAGTACTTC; cdr3_aa: CASSSSGTGGGEETQYF; d_call: TRBD1; clone_size: -; v_call: TRBV13; j_call: TRBJ2-5
cdr3_nt: TGTGCCAGCAGTTTTAGCGGGGGCTCCTACGAGCAGTACTTC; cdr3_aa: CASSFSGGSYEQYF; d_call: TRBD2; clone_size: few; v_call: TRBV28; j_call: TRBJ2-7
cdr3_nt: TGTGCCTGGCAGACAGGGCAGACCGAGCAGTACTTC; cdr3_aa: CAWQTGQTEQYF; d_call: TRBD1; clone_size: once; v_call: TRBV30; j_call: TRBJ2-7
cdr3_nt: TGCGCCAGCAGCCACGGACTAGTGAACACCGGGGAGCTGTTTTTT; cdr3_aa: CASSHGLVNTGELFF; d_call: TRBD2; clone_size: -; v_call: TRBV5-1; j_call: TRBJ2-2
cdr3_nt: TGTGCCAGCAGTTCGCGGGCGGGGGGACAGAACTATGGCTACACCTTC; cdr3_aa: CASSSRAGGQNYGYTF; d_call: TRBD1; clone_size: -; v_call: TRBV5-6; j_call: TRBJ1-2
cdr3_nt: TGTGCTAGTGGTTTGGAGGGTGAGCCCAGGGACTTC; cdr3_aa: CASGLEGEPRDF; d_call: -; clone_size: -; v_call: TRBV12-5; j_call: TRBJ1-2
cdr3_nt: TGTGCCAGCAGCTTAAGGGAGTATGAGCAGTTCTTC; cdr3_aa: CASSLREYEQFF; d_call: -; clone_size: once; v_call: TRBV11-2; j_call: TRBJ2-1
cdr3_nt: TGTGCCAGCCAACTAGAGTACACCGGGGAGCTGTTTTTT; cdr3_aa: CASQLEYTGELFF; d_call: -; clone_size: -; v_call: TRBV2; j_call: TRBJ2-2
cdr3_nt: TGTGCCAGCAGTTTATTGGTGTCGGGGGGCAGGGGGCGCGGAAACACCATATATTTT; cdr3_aa: CASSLLVSGGRGRGNTIYF; d_call: TRBD1; clone_size: -; v_call: TRBV28; j_call: TRBJ1-3
cdr3_nt: TGTGCCAGCAGCTTCGGGGTCCTGGAGACCCAGTACTTC; cdr3_aa: CASSFGVLETQYF; d_call: -; clone_size: -; v_call: TRBV5-4; j_call: TRBJ2-5
cdr3_nt: TGTGCCAGTAGTATCGTATTGAACTATGGCTACACCTTC; cdr3_aa: CASSIVLNYGYTF; d_call: -; clone_size: -; v_call: TRBV19; j_call: TRBJ1-2
cdr3_nt: TGCGCCAGCAGCTTGGTCGGACAGGGGAGTTCAGATACGCAGTATTTT; cdr3_aa: CASSLVGQGSSDTQYF; d_call: TRBD1; clone_size: -; v_call: TRBV5-1; j_call: TRBJ2-3
cdr3_nt: TGTGCCAGCAGCTTATTTTCGGGGGATGAGCAGTTCTTC; cdr3_aa: CASSLFSGDEQFF; d_call: -; clone_size: -; v_call: TRBV7-3; j_call: TRBJ2-1
cdr3_nt: TGTGCCAGCAGCTATACTAGCGGAGTAACCGGGGAGCTGTTTTTT; cdr3_aa: CASSYTSGVTGELFF; d_call: TRBD2; clone_size: -; v_call: TRBV11-2; j_call: TRBJ2-2
cdr3_nt: TGCGCCAGCAGCCCCGGACAGGGTGGCCCTACAAACTATGGCTACACCTTC; cdr3_aa: CASSPGQGGPTNYGYTF; d_call: TRBD1; clone_size: -; v_call: TRBV5-1; j_call: TRBJ1-2
cdr3_nt: TGTGCCAGCAGTTTCGAGGGCAGGGGTCAAGAGACCCAGTACTTC; cdr3_aa: CASSFEGRGQETQYF; d_call: -; clone_size: -; v_call: TRBV27; j_call: TRBJ2-5
cdr3_nt: TGTGCCATAACGGGAGGGATGAACACTGAAGCTTTCTTT; cdr3_aa: CAITGGMNTEAFF; d_call: -; clone_size: -; v_call: TRBV5-4; j_call: TRBJ1-1
cdr3_nt: TGCGCCAGCAGCTTGGCGCCACTGGAAACTAATAGCAATCAGCCCCAGCATTTT; cdr3_aa: CASSLAPLETNSNQPQHF; d_call: -; clone_size: -; v_call: TRBV5-1; j_call: TRBJ1-5
cdr3_nt: TGTGCCAGCTCACCACCACCGCCCCGAGGCTCCTACGAGCAGTACTTC; cdr3_aa: CASSPPPPRGSYEQYF; d_call: -; clone_size: -; v_call: TRBV18; j_call: TRBJ2-7
cdr3_nt: TGTGCCAGCAGGCCAGGACAGGGGAACACCGGGGAGCTGTTTTTT; cdr3_aa: CASRPGQGNTGELFF; d_call: TRBD1; clone_size: -; v_call: TRBV6-5; j_call: TRBJ2-2
cdr3_nt: TGCGCCAGCAGCTCTCCGACTTCAACAGGGGGAAATTCACCCCTCCACTTT; cdr3_aa: CASSSPTSTGGNSPLHF; d_call: TRBD1; clone_size: -; v_call: TRBV5-1; j_call: TRBJ1-6
cdr3_nt: TGTGCCAGCAGCTTAGGCCTAGCGGGCGTCACAGATACGCAGTATTTT; cdr3_aa: CASSLGLAGVTDTQYF; d_call: TRBD2; clone_size: -; v_call: TRBV7-3; j_call: TRBJ2-3
cdr3_nt: TGTGCCAGCTCACCTGGGGGGAAGAGCGAGCAGTACTTC; cdr3_aa: CASSPGGKSEQYF; d_call: -; clone_size: -; v_call: TRBV18; j_call: TRBJ2-7
cdr3_nt: TGTGCCAGCAGTGAAGATCCCAGGGGAAGAACTGAAGCTTTCTTT; cdr3_aa: CASSEDPRGRTEAFF; d_call: -; clone_size: -; v_call: TRBV6-1; j_call: TRBJ1-1
cdr3_nt: TGTGCCAGCAGCTTCCAGGGAGGAAACACTGAAGCTTTCTTT; cdr3_aa: CASSFQGGNTEAFF; d_call: -; clone_size: -; v_call: TRBV7-2; j_call: TRBJ1-1
cdr3_nt: TGCGCCAGCAGCGCTCTAGGAGGCAACACAGATACGCAGTATTTT; cdr3_aa: CASSALGGNTDTQYF; d_call: -; clone_size: -; v_call: TRBV5-1; j_call: TRBJ2-3